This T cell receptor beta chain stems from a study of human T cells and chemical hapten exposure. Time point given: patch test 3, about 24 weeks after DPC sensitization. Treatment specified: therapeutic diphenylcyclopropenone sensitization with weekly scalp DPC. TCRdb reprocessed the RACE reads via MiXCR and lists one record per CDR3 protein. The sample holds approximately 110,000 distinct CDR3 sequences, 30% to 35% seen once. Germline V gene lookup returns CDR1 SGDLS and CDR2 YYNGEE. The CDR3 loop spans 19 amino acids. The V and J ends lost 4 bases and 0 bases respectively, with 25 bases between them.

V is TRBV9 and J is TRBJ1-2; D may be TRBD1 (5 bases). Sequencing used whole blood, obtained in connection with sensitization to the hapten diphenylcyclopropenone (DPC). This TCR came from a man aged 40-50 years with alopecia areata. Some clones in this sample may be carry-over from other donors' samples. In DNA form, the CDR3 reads TGTGCCAGCAGCCGAGACACGAATCCCATATGGGGCTCTAACTATGGCTACACCTTC. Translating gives CASSRDTNPIWGSNYGYTF.